A single sample gave rise to the 13 T cell receptor beta chains below, sequenced in a study of T cell repertoires in cytomegalovirus infection. TCRdb re-called the reads through MiXCR, storing one row per CDR3 protein. The data show hundreds of thousands of distinct CDR3 sequences, with roughly a third seen just once and around a sixth held by the top ten. These TCRs are of unknown antigen specificity. Sample: cultured PBMCs, taken from culture after CMV antigen stimulation. These receptors were collected from a human donor in good health (CMV status not recorded). Some clones in this sample may be carry-over from other donors' samples.

This clonotype was observed a single time. The chain links TRBV6-2 or TRBV6-3 to TRBJ2-1; maybe TRBD2 (7 bases). CDR3 length: 14 residues. Germline loops: CDR1 MNHEY, CDR2 SVGEGT. Between the trimmed V and J ends, which lost 11 bases and 3 bases, there was a span of 17 bases. The CDR3 region is CAGARRGGYNEQFF. CDR3 bases: TGTGCCGGAGCCAGGAGGGGGGGCTACAATGAGCAGTTCTTC.

This clonotype was detected only a few times. The CDR3 DNA reads as TGTGCCAGCAGCCGAGGGACAGTAGATCAGCCCCAGCATTTT. Translation gives CASSRGTVDQPQHF. The rearrangement links TRBV6-1 to TRBJ1-5, with 7 bases identical to TRBD1. The CDR3 has 14 amino acids. Germline V gene sequence: CDR1 MNHNS, CDR2 SASEGT. V lost 6 bases, J lost 5 bases, and 7 bases stayed unmatched.

This clonotype showed up many times. This chain uses TRBV9 with TRBJ2-5, with 7 bases lining up with TRBD2. Trimming cost V 3 bases and J 2 bases; bases outside gene matches: 10. Germline CDR1 is SGDLS and CDR2 is YYNGEE. This CDR3 has 16 residues. The CDR3 region has the DNA TGTGCCAGCAGCGCGGCAATGACTAGCCTACAAGAGACCCAGTACTTC. Its protein product is CASSAAMTSLQETQYF. The whole variable domain, remainder taken from reference TRBV9 and TRBJ2-5, is DSGVTQTPKHLITATGQRVTLRCSPRSGDLSVYWYQQSLDQGLQFLIQYYNGEERAKGNILERFSAQQFPDLHSELNLSSLELGDSALYFCASSAAMTSLQETQYFGPGTRLLVL.

The rearrangement joins TRBV29-1 to TRBJ2-3; 8 nucleotides line up with TRBD1. J lost 3 bases, V lost 7 bases, and 6 bases had no gene match. From germline, CDR1 is SQVTM and CDR2 ANQGSEA. The CDR3 is made up of 13 amino acids. This CDR3 reads CSATDRGTDTQYF. CDR3 bases: TGCAGCGCAACCGACAGGGGAACAGATACGCAGTATTTT.

The chain joins TRBV27 to TRBJ1-4, with TRBD1 as a possible D gene (5 bases). Looked up from germline, CDR1 is MNHEY and CDR2 is SMNVEV (reference sequence). The CDR3 is 13 residues long. The ends were cut back, 6 bases at V and 7 bases at J, with 12 bases in the middle. The DNA of the CDR3 is TGTGCCAGCAGGTCGGGGGTGGGTGAAAAACTGTTTTTT. Its translation: CASRSGVGEKLFF.

The chain combines TRBV5-1 with TRBJ2-2, with 9 positions matching TRBD2. CDR3 size: 16 residues. The germline V gene encodes CDR1 SGHRS and CDR2 YFSETQ. The V segment lost 0 bases and the J segment 4 bases; nucleotides outside the gene matches: 4. The CDR3 coding sequence is TGCGCCAGCAGCTTGGGACTAGCGGTCGGCACCGGGGAGCTGTTTTTT. Translating it yields CASSLGLAVGTGELFF. Full variable domain (rest looked up from reference TRBV5-1 and TRBJ2-2): KAGVTQTPRYLIKTRGQQVTLSCSPISGHRSVSWYQQTPGQGLQFLFEYFSETQRNKGNFPGRFSGRQFSNSRSEMNVSTLELGDSALYLCASSLGLAVGTGELFFGEGSRLTVL.

This clonotype was observed a few times. In DNA, the CDR3 is TGTGCCAGCAGCCCGGGCCTGTCCGCCGGTACCTTC. As protein: CASSPGLSAGTF. The V and J genes are TRBV7-2 and TRBJ1-2; no clear D gene. The CDR3 is 12 amino acids. V gave up 5 bases and J gave up 14 bases, with 18 bases separating them. The V gene's germline CDR1 is SGHTA and CDR2 FQGNSA.

This clonotype was seen only a few times. The V call is TRBV7-9, the J call TRBJ2-5, with D unresolved. Trimming cost V 5 bases and J 1 base, with 14 bases left between them. This CDR3 spans 15 amino acids. Germline V gene sequence: CDR1 SEHNR, CDR2 FQNEAQ (reference sequence). This CDR3 reads CASSKGSASQETQYF. The CDR3 DNA is TGTGCCAGCAGCAAAGGGTCAGCCTCCCAAGAGACCCAGTACTTC. The full variable domain, with the rest looked up from reference TRBV7-9 and TRBJ2-5, is DTGVSQNPRHKITKRGQNVTFRCDPISEHNRLYWYRQTLGQGPEFLTYFQNEAQLEKSRLLSDRFSAERPKGSFSTLEIQRTEQGDSAMYLCASSKGSASQETQYFGPGTRLLVL.

The gene calls are TRBV28 and TRBJ1-5; TRBD1 might be the D (5 bases). V was trimmed by 6 bases and J by 0 bases, leaving 24 bases between them. CDR3 size: 19 residues. Germline loops: CDR1 MDHEN, CDR2 SYDVKM. CDR3 amino acids: CASSGAGPILKYSNQPQHF. In nucleotides, the CDR3 is TGTGCCAGCAGCGGAGCGGGACCCATCCTAAAATATAGCAATCAGCCCCAGCATTTT.

Here the CDR3 DNA reads TGTGCCAGCGGAGGGACTAGCACCGAGCAGTACTTC. Protein: CASGGTSTEQYF. V and J are TRBV27 and TRBJ2-7; 9 bases match TRBD2. CDR3 length equals 12 residues. The germline V gene has CDR1 MNHEY and CDR2 SMNVEV (reference sequence). The J segment lost 6 bases and the V segment lost 8 bases, leaving 5 bases of the junction unmatched.

This clonotype was detected many times. The chain employs TRBV7-6 and TRBJ2-1, with D perhaps TRBD2 (8 bases). This CDR3 contains 17 residues. V shed 5 bases and J shed 7 bases, with 24 bases lying between them. CDR1 SGHVS and CDR2 FNYEAQ come from the germline V gene. The CDR3 is CASSLRGQAGVGNEQFF. For the CDR3, the DNA is TGTGCCAGCAGCCTAAGGGGGCAAGCGGGAGTGGGGAATGAGCAGTTCTTC.

This chain connects TRBV19 to TRBJ1-1; D possibly corresponds to TRBD1 (5 bases). The V end lost 0 bases, the J end lost 5 bases, and 7 bases lay between the germline ends. Germline CDR1 reads LNHDA; CDR2 reads SQIVND (reference sequence). The CDR3 sequence is 13 residues long. The CDR3 spells CASSIDGGTEAFF. In DNA form, the CDR3 reads TGTGCCAGTAGTATAGATGGGGGAACTGAAGCTTTCTTT.

This clonotype was observed a single time. This chain joins TRBV11-3 and TRBJ2-2; the D gene is possibly TRBD2 (6 bases). Trimming took 4 bases from V and 1 from J, leaving 10 bases between them. The CDR3 loop spans 15 amino acids. CDR1 is SGHNT, CDR2 YENEEA, per germline. CDR3 residues: CASSSRDLNTGELFF. The CDR3 nucleotides are TGTGCCAGCAGCTCCAGGGACTTGAACACCGGGGAGCTGTTTTTT. Drawing the rest from reference TRBV11-3 and TRBJ2-2, the complete variable domain is EAGVVQSPRYKIIEKKQPVAFWCNPISGHNTLYWYLQNLGQGPELLIRYENEEAVDDSQLPKDRFSAERLKGVDSTLKIQPAELGDSAVYLCASSSRDLNTGELFFGEGSRLTVL.